The 29 T cell receptor beta chains presented below share a single source sample, sequenced in a study of blood T cell repertoires in COVID-19. Measured with immunoSEQ multiplex PCR; TCRdb has only the in-frame clones, and not every one. Of more than 90,000 clones in the sample, approximately 87% were seen once. Sample: peripheral blood. The receptors were sampled from a man aged 65 to 79 who had recovered from COVID-19.

V gene TRBV4-3 combines with J gene TRBJ2-5; the D gene is possibly TRBD2 (6 bases). CDR1 LGHNA and CDR2 YSLEER come from the germline V gene. Trimming stripped 3 bases from V and 5 bases from J, with 19 bases between. This CDR3 spans 16 amino acids. Here the CDR3 DNA reads TGCGCCAGCAGCCATTCCGGGACTCCTCGTCGGGAGACCCAGTACTTC. Residues: CASSHSGTPRRETQYF.

V usage is TRBV5-1 and J usage is TRBJ2-1; weak D call: TRBD2 (6 bases). The CDR3 has 14 amino acids. In germline, CDR1 is SGHRS, CDR2 YFSETQ. The germline V and J ends were trimmed by 0 bases and 9 bases, with 13 bases remaining between them. The chain's CDR3 is CASSLGAGYGEQFF. The DNA of the CDR3 is TGCGCCAGCAGCTTGGGGGCGGGGTATGGTGAGCAGTTCTTC. Combining the CDR3 with reference TRBV5-1 and TRBJ2-1 gives the whole variable domain KAGVTQTPRYLIKTRGQQVTLSCSPISGHRSVSWYQQTPGQGLQFLFEYFSETQRNKGNFPGRFSGRQFSNSRSEMNVSTLELGDSALYLCASSLGAGYGEQFFGPGTRLTVL.

The chain uses TRBV9 and TRBJ1-5; D is ambiguous. Germline V gene sequence: CDR1 SGDLS, CDR2 YYNGEE. This CDR3 contains 16 residues. The V gene lost 4 bases and the J gene lost 2 bases, with 16 bases spanning the gap. CDR3 amino acids: CASSPHCNERNQPQHF. The CDR3 DNA reads TGTGCCAGCAGCCCCCATTGTAACGAGCGCAATCAGCCCCAGCATTTT.

The genes are TRBV7-9 and TRBJ2-5; D is perhaps TRBD1 (6 bases). The germline V and J ends were trimmed by 2 bases and 5 bases, with 9 bases remaining between them. Looked up from germline, CDR1 is SEHNR and CDR2 is FQNEAQ (reference sequence). The CDR3 length is 13 residues. In DNA, the CDR3 is TGTGCCAGCAGCTTAAGGGGGACGGAGACCCAGTACTTC. Amino acids: CASSLRGTETQYF.

This chain uses TRBV19 with TRBJ2-5; D is unclear. The V gene lost 3 bases and the J gene lost 2 bases, with 10 bases spanning the gap. The CDR3 length is 14 residues. CDR1 is LNHDA and CDR2 is SQIVND in the germline V gene (reference sequence). CDR3 loop: CASSILAFQETQYF. The CDR3 bases are TGTGCCAGTAGTATCTTGGCCTTTCAAGAGACCCAGTACTTC.

Here the CDR3 reads CASSPGTSVSHEQYF. The DNA of the CDR3 is TGTGCCAGCAGCCCCGGGACTAGCGTGTCCCACGAGCAGTACTTC. The chain combines TRBV28 with TRBJ2-7; the match to TRBD2 covers 10 bases. V trimming: 6 bases; J trimming: 5 bases; junction bases outside the gene matches: 10. The CDR3 extends over 15 amino acids. From germline, CDR1 is MDHEN and CDR2 SYDVKM.

The rearrangement joins TRBV7-2 to TRBJ1-6; D is perhaps TRBD1 (5 bases). This CDR3 has 19 amino acids. Trimming cost V 1 base and J 1 base, with 17 bases left between them. Per the germline V gene, CDR1 is SGHTA and CDR2 is FQGNSA. The CDR3 loop reads CASSLELGAGRSYNSPLHF. The CDR3 DNA sequence: TGTGCCAGCAGCTTAGAGCTAGGGGCCGGGAGATCCTATAATTCACCCCTCCACTTT.

The table lists this clone with a few counts. This chain joins TRBV11-1 and TRBJ2-4; TRBD1 might be the D (6 bases). Germline V CDR1 and CDR2: SGHAT, FQDESV (reference sequence). The CDR3 loop spans 15 amino acids. The V end was cut by 5 bases, the J end by 9 bases, with 20 bases between. CDR3: CASSLHASGVGIQYF. As DNA, the CDR3 is TGTGCCAGCAGCCTACACGCGTCAGGGGTTGGCATTCAGTACTTC.

A single count supports this clone. The gene calls are TRBV9 and TRBJ2-2; D may be TRBD2 (5 bases). The germline V and J ends were trimmed by 1 base and 6 bases, with 13 bases remaining between them. CDR3 length: 15 amino acids. Germline CDR1 reads SGDLS; CDR2 reads YYNGEE. For the CDR3, the DNA is TGTGCCAGCAGCGTACTAGCAGCAAGGGCCGGGGAGCTGTTTTTT. Residues: CASSVLAARAGELFF.

J is TRBJ2-2 and V is TRBV3-1 (or the pseudogene TRBV3-2), with D perhaps matching TRBD1 (5 bases). CDR3 length: 14 amino acids. V shed 6 bases and J shed 4 bases, with 12 bases lying between them. Germline lookup yields CDR1 LGHDT and CDR2 YNNKEL (reference sequence). CDR3 nucleotides: TGTGCCAGCAGACCCCTCCAGGGCACCGGGGAGCTGTTTTTT. It specifies CASRPLQGTGELFF.

This clone was recorded only once. The genes are TRBV23-1 and TRBJ2-2, with 9 bases matching TRBD1. TRBV23-1 is labeled an ORF, and its function is uncertain. The V and J ends lost 3 bases and 6 bases, in that order; junction bases with no gene match: 17. CDR3 length: 19 residues. DNA of the CDR3: TGCGCCAGCAGTCACTACCTGCGACAGGGGGGAATTGTCCCCGGGGAGCTGTTTTTT. Translated: CASSHYLRQGGIVPGELFF.

The J gene is TRBJ2-1, the V gene TRBV5-5, with a tentative D call TRBD1 (5 bases). The CDR3 runs to 14 residues. V dropped 0 bases and J dropped 5 bases, with 9 bases sitting between them. Germline V gene lookup returns CDR1 SGHKS and CDR2 YYEKEE (reference sequence). In DNA, the CDR3 is TGTGCCAGCAGCTTGGAGGGGCTCCACAATGAGCAGTTCTTC. It is translated as CASSLEGLHNEQFF.

J is TRBJ1-5 and V is TRBV28, with D unresolved. CDR3 size: 14 residues. V lost 7 bases and J lost 2, with 12 bases in between. Germline CDR1 MDHEN, CDR2 SYDVKM. The CDR3 DNA reads as TGTGCCAGCAATTGGGCAGATGGCAATCAGCCCCAGCATTTT. It yields the protein CASNWADGNQPQHF.

This chain connects TRBV30 to TRBJ1-1; weak D call: TRBD1 (5 bases). CDR1 and CDR2 from the germline V gene are GTSNPN and SVGIG (reference sequence). The CDR3 length is 18 residues. Deletions cut 0 bases from V and 2 bases from J, with 22 bases between. CDR3 sequence reads: CAWSVRRRGVRINTEAFF. For the CDR3, the DNA is TGTGCCTGGAGTGTAAGAAGGAGGGGAGTCCGGATAAACACTGAAGCTTTCTTT.

The rearrangement joins TRBV7-8 to TRBJ2-1; 13 bases agree with TRBD2. Germline CDR1 and CDR2: SGHVS and FQNEAQ. The trim removed 5 bases at V and 2 bases at J, leaving 9 bases unmatched. There are 18 residues in the CDR3. In nucleotides, the CDR3 is TGTGCCAGCAGCCCCCGGACTAGCGGGAGCTCCGCCTACAATGAGCAGTTCTTC. Translation: CASSPRTSGSSAYNEQFF.

The CDR3 region has the DNA TGTGCCAGCAGTTTGTGGCAAGCGTCTAGCACAGATACGCAGTATTTT. It translates to CASSLWQASSTDTQYF. The chain couples TRBV28 to TRBJ2-3; unclear D gene. Trimming pared 3 bases from V and 0 bases from J, leaving 13 bases between. CDR1 is MDHEN, CDR2 SYDVKM, per germline. This CDR3 region has 16 residues.

This rearrangement joins TRBV25-1 to TRBJ1-1; possibly TRBD1 for D (5 bases). This CDR3 is built from 15 residues. The V end was cut by 1 base, the J end by 3 bases, with 12 bases between. Germline V gene data show CDR1 as MGHDK and CDR2 as SYGVNS. CDR3 sequence reads: CASSEWGGRHTEAFF. CDR3 DNA sequence: TGTGCCAGCAGTGAATGGGGGGGGAGACACACTGAAGCTTTCTTT. The full variable domain, completed using reference TRBV25-1 and TRBJ1-1, is EADIYQTPRYLVIGTGKKITLECSQTMGHDKMYWYQQDPGMELHLIHYSYGVNSTEKGDLSSESTVSRIRTEHFPLTLESARPSHTSQYLCASSEWGGRHTEAFFGQGTRLTVV.

The rearrangement links TRBV18 to TRBJ1-5; 7 nucleotides line up with TRBD1. Germline V gene lookup returns CDR1 KGHSH and CDR2 LQKENI. Trimming took 3 bases from V and 7 from J; bases not matched to a gene: 3. CDR3 length: 13 amino acids. The CDR3 region is CASSPEQGQPQHF. The CDR3 bases are TGTGCCAGCTCACCCGAACAGGGGCAGCCCCAGCATTTT.

The chain uses TRBV7-3 and TRBJ2-2; D remains ambiguous. V gave up 2 bases and J gave up 7 bases, with 14 bases separating them. This CDR3 has 15 residues. The germline CDR1 and CDR2 sequences are SGHTA and FQGTGA. CDR3 in DNA: TGTGCCAGCAGCTTATCCCGCATCGGCGGCGGGGAGCTGTTTTTT. Translated: CASSLSRIGGGELFF.

This clone has more than one count but fewer than ten. This sequence joins TRBV2 and TRBJ1-5, with a possible D match to TRBD1 (6 bases). The CDR3 is 15 amino acids. V was shortened by 5 bases and J by 2 bases, with 13 bases between the two germline ends. The germline V gene has CDR1 SNHLY and CDR2 FYNNEI. The CDR3: CASSFRGSGNQPQHF. Written as DNA, the CDR3 is TGTGCCAGCAGTTTCAGGGGATCGGGCAATCAGCCCCAGCATTTT.

This clone was recorded only once. The chain uses TRBV6-1 and TRBJ1-2; 7 nucleotides match TRBD1. V trimming: 0 bases; J trimming: 5 bases; junction bases outside the gene matches: 3. Germline assignment: CDR1 MNHNS and CDR2 SASEGT. The CDR3 consists of 14 residues. The CDR3 coding sequence is TGTGCCAGCAGTGAAGCCGACAGGGTATATGGCTACACCTTC. Translated: CASSEADRVYGYTF.

J is TRBJ1-1 and V is TRBV7-3; D gene unclear. The V end was cut by 5 bases, the J end by 1 base, with 8 bases between. CDR3 size: 13 residues. Germline V CDR1 and CDR2: SGHTA, FQGTGA. The CDR3 DNA reads TGTGCCAGCAGCCCAACTTCGAACACTGAAGCTTTCTTT. It specifies CASSPTSNTEAFF.

The chain employs TRBV28 and TRBJ2-1; weak D call: TRBD2 (6 bases). Trimming left V 6 bases short and J 8 bases short, with 20 bases between. The germline CDR1 and CDR2 sequences are MDHEN and SYDVKM. This CDR3 comprises 15 residues. In DNA form, the CDR3 reads TGTGCCAGCAGCCCAGGCTCGCTAGCGAGGGATGAGCAGTTCTTC. It encodes CASSPGSLARDEQFF. Supplemented by reference TRBV28 and TRBJ2-1, the full variable domain reads DVKVTQSSRYLVKRTGEKVFLECVQDMDHENMFWYRQDPGLGLRLIYFSYDVKMKEKGDIPEGYSVSREKKERFSLILESASTNQTSMYLCASSPGSLARDEQFFGPGTRLTVL.

The chain is built from TRBV12-3 or TRBV12-4 and TRBJ1-3; weak D call: TRBD1 (5 bases). The CDR3 has 12 amino acids. V gave up 6 bases and J gave up 5 bases, with 8 bases separating them. CDR3 in DNA: TGTGCCAGCAGCACGGACAGAAACACCATATATTTT. It specifies CASSTDRNTIYF.

This clone came up once. V gene TRBV6-6 combines with J gene TRBJ2-3, with 10 bases fitting TRBD2. The germline V gene has CDR1 MNHNY and CDR2 SVGAGI (reference sequence). This CDR3 spans 16 amino acids. With 3 bases clipped from V and 4 bases from J, the junction kept 7 bases outside the gene matches. For the CDR3, the DNA is TGTGCCAGCAGTTATCTGAGCGGGGGGGCGGCAGATACGCAGTATTTT. It yields the protein CASSYLSGGAADTQYF.

V gene TRBV28 combines with J gene TRBJ1-2; maybe TRBD1 (6 bases). The CDR3 covers 13 residues. V was cut by 8 bases and J by 9 bases, with 19 bases left in between. Germline lookup yields CDR1 MDHEN and CDR2 SYDVKM. Here the CDR3 DNA reads TGTGCCAGCGCTGGGACACGGGGTTTTCGCTACACCTTC. Encoded protein: CASAGTRGFRYTF.

The gene calls are TRBV5-1 and TRBJ2-7, with D maybe TRBD1 (6 bases). CDR1 is SGHRS and CDR2 is YFSETQ in the germline V gene. CDR3 length equals 17 residues. With 4 bases removed from V and 3 bases from J, the gap between germline ends came to 23 bases. The CDR3 region has the DNA TGCGCCAGCAGCCGCTCGTACGGGACCTCAGGGGTCTACGAGCAGTACTTC. It translates to CASSRSYGTSGVYEQYF.

The V and J genes are TRBV20-1 and TRBJ2-3; possible D gene TRBD2, 6 bases. The length of the CDR3 is 13 residues. With 3 bases removed from V and 4 bases from J, the gap between germline ends came to 11 bases. CDR1 and CDR2 (germline): DFQATT, SNEGSKA (reference sequence). CDR3: CSASPGSADTQYF. The CDR3 nucleotides are TGCAGTGCTAGTCCCGGGAGCGCAGATACGCAGTATTTT.

The gene calls are TRBV28 and TRBJ2-3, with 7 bases that match TRBD2. J lost 8 bases, V lost 8 bases, and 10 bases had no gene match. CDR3 length: 13 amino acids. The germline CDR1 and CDR2 sequences are MDHEN and SYDVKM. In DNA form, the CDR3 reads TGTGCCAGCGGGGGGGTCGGTAGTGGTACGCAGTATTTT. Its translation is CASGGVGSGTQYF.